Detailed here is one TCR beta chain. TCRdb's copy holds only in-frame clones and misses some; the assay was immunoSEQ multiplex PCR. This table holds 72,000 or so clones, roughly 90% found once. V shed 0 bases and J shed 8 bases, with 8 bases lying between them. Germline-derived CDR1 and CDR2 are SGDLS and YYNGEE. CDR3 length: 12 amino acids. The source of the sample is a study of T cells in localized non-small cell lung cancer. Specimen: peripheral blood, collected before any cancer treatment. The clonotype comes from an older male donor with stage III squamous cell lung carcinoma. The chain links TRBV9 to TRBJ1-2, with D hard to call. The CDR3 here is CASSVGQGGYTF. CDR3 bases: TGTGCCAGCAGCGTAGGCCAAGGCGGCTACACCTTC.